One sample yielded the 9 T cell receptor beta chains listed below, sequenced in a study of T-cell memory formation after mild COVID-19. Each CDR3 protein is one row after TCRdb ran MiXCR on the 5' RACE reads. The sample lists around 440,000 distinct CDR3 sequences, 18% seen once, with around an eighth in the top ten. The sequencing input was PBMCs or a T cell subset sorted from them (not recorded which). These receptors all come from an adult woman who had mild COVID-19 (a few samples of this study predate the infection). Cell type and time point are not known.

The chain couples TRBV12-3 or TRBV12-4 to TRBJ2-3, with 9 bases matching TRBD1. The CDR3 sequence is 15 residues long. V lost 7 bases, J lost 3 bases, and 8 bases stayed unmatched. The CDR3 region is CASTVGTGTTDTQYF. In DNA form, the CDR3 reads TGTGCCAGCACCGTTGGGACAGGGACGACAGATACGCAGTATTTT.

In DNA, the CDR3 is TGCGCCAGCAGCCAAGTGCCGGGGGCGCCCACTGAAGCTTTCTTT. Its protein is CASSQVPGAPTEAFF. This sequence joins TRBV4-1 and TRBJ1-1; D may be TRBD1 (6 bases). CDR1 MGHRA and CDR2 YSYEKL come from the germline V gene. With 1 base removed from V and 4 bases from J, the gap between germline ends came to 13 bases. The CDR3 totals 15 residues.

This clonotype has just a few counts. This chain uses TRBV9 with TRBJ1-5, with TRBD1 matching 9 bases. After removal of 0 bases from V and 7 bases from J, the junction contained 5 bases not matched to a gene. The germline CDR1 and CDR2 sequences are SGDLS and YYNGEE. The CDR3 extends over 15 amino acids. CDR3 amino acids: CASSVEGQGGQPQHF. The DNA of the CDR3 is TGTGCCAGCAGCGTAGAGGGACAGGGAGGGCAGCCCCAGCATTTT. The full variable domain, rest sourced from reference TRBV9 and TRBJ1-5, is DSGVTQTPKHLITATGQRVTLRCSPRSGDLSVYWYQQSLDQGLQFLIQYYNGEERAKGNILERFSAQQFPDLHSELNLSSLELGDSALYFCASSVEGQGGQPQHFGDGTRLSIL.

The rearrangement links TRBV7-9 to TRBJ2-7, with D maybe TRBD2 (7 bases). The V gene's germline CDR1 is SEHNR and CDR2 FQNEAQ (reference sequence). CDR3 length: 16 amino acids. V was pared by 6 bases and J by 3 bases, with 21 bases between. The CDR3 nucleotides are TGTGCCAGCAGGCGTCCGGGCAGGGAGGGGGACTACGAGCAGTACTTC. This gives the protein CASRRPGREGDYEQYF.

V usage is TRBV7-2 and J usage is TRBJ2-1; the D gene is possibly TRBD1 (5 bases). Germline values: CDR1 SGHTA, CDR2 FQGNSA. The CDR3 consists of 18 residues. Between the trimmed V and J ends, which lost 4 bases and 3 bases, there was a span of 22 bases. The CDR3 coding sequence is TGTGCCAGCAGCTGGGGCTCCTTTGGCAACCTTCGCTACAATGAGCAGTTCTTC. Translation: CASSWGSFGNLRYNEQFF.

This clonotype was observed a handful of times. The chain couples TRBV11-2 to TRBJ2-2, with D perhaps assigned TRBD1 or TRBD2 (6 bases each). Germline CDR1 is SGHAT and CDR2 is FQNNGV. Trimming took 0 bases from V and 4 from J, leaving 24 bases between them. The CDR3 has 20 amino acids. CDR3 protein: CASSLDVQGWPGVVTGELFF. DNA of the CDR3: TGTGCCAGCAGCTTAGATGTACAGGGTTGGCCGGGGGTTGTCACCGGGGAGCTGTTTTTT. Drawing the rest from reference TRBV11-2 and TRBJ2-2, the complete variable domain is EAGVAQSPRYKIIEKRQSVAFWCNPISGHATLYWYQQILGQGPKLLIQFQNNGVVDDSQLPKDRFSAERLKGVDSTLKIQPAKLEDSAVYLCASSLDVQGWPGVVTGELFFGEGSRLTVL.

The V call is TRBV6-5, the J call TRBJ1-1; no clear D gene. V was trimmed by 2 bases and J by 2 bases, leaving 9 bases between them. CDR1 is MNHEY, CDR2 SVGAGI, per germline. The CDR3 runs 14 residues. In DNA, the CDR3 is TGTGCCAGCAGTTACACTTCCCGAAACACTGAAGCTTTCTTT. Protein: CASSYTSRNTEAFF.

In this sample, this clonotype turned up a few times. The J gene is TRBJ1-5, the V gene TRBV6-6; D is undetermined. The length of the CDR3 is 14 residues. V was pared by 8 bases and J by 2 bases, with 13 bases between. The germline CDR1 and CDR2 sequences are MNHNY and SVGAGI (reference sequence). CDR3 sequence (DNA): TGTGCCAGCGCCTTCACGTCGGGCAATCAGCCCCAGCATTTT. This encodes CASAFTSGNQPQHF.

This chain links TRBV5-5 with TRBJ1-1; D remains unclear. The CDR3 is made up of 16 amino acids. In germline, CDR1 is SGHKS, CDR2 YYEKEE (reference sequence). Trimming shortened V by 0 bases and J by 0 bases, and 12 bases separated the two germline ends. The CDR3 nucleotides are TGTGCCAGCAGCTTGGCCGGCACCGGCGTGAACACTGAAGCTTTCTTT. Its translation is CASSLAGTGVNTEAFF.